These 17 T cell receptor beta chains came from one sample sequenced in a study of vaccination effects on CD4 cells after COVID-19. Clones were sequenced by immunoSEQ multiplex PCR, and TCRdb holds only the in-frame ones, with some missing. The table lists about 24,000 clones, 70% to 75% of them singletons, with about 7.8% in the top ten. Their antigens are not known. In the ViraFEST assay, antigen-specific CD4+ clonotypes were identified by expansion after peptide-pool stimulation. The authors isolated CD4+ T cells after more than eight days of culture. Either the mRNA-1273 or the BNT162b2 vaccine was given to participants as two doses. Sequenced material: CD4+ T cells from PBMCs cultured with SARS-CoV-2 spike peptides, taken after COVID-19 vaccination. Receptors originate from a human donor who received a COVID-19 vaccine.

The chain combines TRBV6-5 with TRBJ1-1; perhaps TRBD1 as D (5 bases). CDR3 length equals 13 residues. V shed 6 bases and J shed 1 base, with 9 bases lying between them. The germline V gene encodes CDR1 MNHEY and CDR2 SVGAGI. CDR3 bases: TGTGCCAGCAGCATGACAGAGAACACTGAAGCTTTCTTT. Translation: CASSMTENTEAFF.

The rearrangement joins TRBV18 to TRBJ2-7; 12 bases agree with TRBD1. Losses at the gene ends were 1 base for V and 5 bases for J; bases not matched to a gene: 12. Germline CDR1 and CDR2: KGHSH and LQKENI. The CDR3 sequence is 18 residues long. CDR3 nucleotides: TGTGCCAGCTCACCACGGGCCCCGGGACAGGGGGCCTCTAACGAGCAGTACTTC. This encodes CASSPRAPGQGASNEQYF.

This clone was counted only a few times. The V gene is TRBV6-5, the J gene TRBJ1-2, with D possibly being TRBD1 (6 bases). Germline CDR1 and CDR2: MNHEY and SVGAGI. This CDR3 comprises 13 residues. V shed 4 bases and J shed 8 bases, with 14 bases lying between them. CDR3 in DNA: TGTGCCAGCAGTTCCTTCAGGGGTGCGGGCTACACCTTC. Translated: CASSSFRGAGYTF.

The rearrangement joins TRBV2 to TRBJ1-2, with D tentatively TRBD1 (6 bases). Germline V CDR1 and CDR2: SNHLY, FYNNEI. V shed 6 bases and J shed 8 bases, with 19 bases lying between them. The CDR3 consists of 14 residues. The CDR3 region is CASSETRQEEGYTF. The CDR3 bases are TGTGCCAGCAGCGAGACCCGACAGGAGGAGGGCTACACCTTC.

The chain combines TRBV4-1 with TRBJ2-7; 10 nucleotides match TRBD2. CDR1 and CDR2 (germline): MGHRA, YSYEKL. V trimming: 4 bases; J trimming: 0 bases; junction bases outside the gene matches: 9. The CDR3 consists of 17 residues. The CDR3 bases are TGCGCCAGCAGCCTCTACCCTAGCGGGGGCAGCTCCTACGAGCAGTACTTC. This translates into CASSLYPSGGSSYEQYF.

The chain links TRBV25-1 to TRBJ1-4; no definite D call. Germline-derived CDR1 and CDR2 are MGHDK and SYGVNS. This CDR3 spans 15 amino acids. Trimming left V 0 bases short and J 8 bases short, with 13 bases between. The CDR3 DNA reads TGTGCCAGCAGTGAATACACCCCAGTGGGGGAAAAACTGTTTTTT. Its translation is CASSEYTPVGEKLFF.

The chain employs TRBV4-1 and TRBJ1-2; TRBD1 matches 7 bases. The V gene end was trimmed by 1 base and the J gene end by 0 bases; junction bases not matched to a gene: 14. The CDR3 extends over 19 amino acids. CDR1 is MGHRA and CDR2 is YSYEKL in the germline V gene. The CDR3 loop is CASSQVLRTGRKSNYGYTF. DNA of the CDR3: TGCGCCAGCAGCCAAGTGTTAAGGACAGGACGCAAGTCTAACTATGGCTACACCTTC.

J is TRBJ1-2 and V is TRBV7-2; D gene uncertain. V lost 4 bases, J lost 4 bases, and 10 bases lay in between. The length of the CDR3 is 13 residues. Germline CDR1 is SGHTA and CDR2 is FQGNSA. The CDR3 DNA sequence: TGTGCCAGCAGCTCCCTCGGCATCTATGGCTACACCTTC. It encodes CASSSLGIYGYTF. Variable domain in full (rest from reference TRBV7-2 and TRBJ1-2): GAGVSQSPSNKVTEKGKDVELRCDPISGHTALYWYRQSLGQGLEFLIYFQGNSAPDKSGLPSDRFSAERTGGSVSTLTIQRTQQEDSAVYLCASSSLGIYGYTFGSGTRLTVV.

This clone was detected a few times. This chain uses TRBV9 with TRBJ2-2, with TRBD2 as a possible D gene (6 bases). CDR3 length: 15 residues. CDR1 and CDR2 from the germline V gene are SGDLS and YYNGEE. Trimming took off 0 bases at V and 2 bases at J, with 8 bases between the two ends. CDR3 loop: CASSVAGVNTGELFF. The CDR3 DNA sequence: TGTGCCAGCAGCGTAGCGGGGGTAAACACCGGGGAGCTGTTTTTT.

The rearrangement joins TRBV5-8 to TRBJ2-5, with TRBD1 as a possible D gene (6 bases). This CDR3 spans 15 amino acids. CDR1 is SGHTS, CDR2 YDEGEE, per germline. V lost 0 bases to trimming and J lost 4 bases, with 13 bases between them. The CDR3 sequence is CASSLALQGAETQYF. The CDR3 bases are TGTGCCAGCAGCTTGGCTTTACAGGGAGCAGAGACCCAGTACTTC.

The rearrangement joins TRBV2 to TRBJ1-5; weak D call: TRBD1 (6 bases). V was shortened by 5 bases and J by 6 bases, with 17 bases between the two germline ends. Germline CDR1 reads SNHLY; CDR2 reads FYNNEI. This CDR3 spans 15 amino acids. DNA of the CDR3: TGTGCCAGCAGTCCCGAATCAGGGGCGAGTCAGCCCCAGCATTTT. Its translation: CASSPESGASQPQHF.

This clone was recorded only once. V and J are TRBV12-3 or TRBV12-4 and TRBJ2-2; D not certain. Trimming took 3 bases from V and 7 from J, leaving 9 bases between them. The CDR3 loop spans 13 amino acids. CDR3 DNA: TGTGCCAGCAGTTTCAACGTGGACGGGGAGCTGTTTTTT. Its translation: CASSFNVDGELFF.

The genes are TRBV19 and TRBJ2-3; 8 nucleotides agree with TRBD1. The germline gives CDR1 LNHDA, CDR2 SQIVND (reference sequence). J was trimmed by 1 base and V by 4 bases; bases with no gene match: 4. The CDR3 is 15 residues long. The CDR3 protein is CASSTGGAGTDTQYF. The CDR3 DNA follows: TGTGCCAGTAGTACAGGGGGCGCCGGCACAGATACGCAGTATTTT.

The V call is TRBV6-5, the J call TRBJ1-4; D is unclear. The V end lost 0 bases, the J end lost 1 base, and 9 bases lay between the germline ends. The germline V gene has CDR1 MNHEY and CDR2 SVGAGI. This CDR3 is built from 16 residues. This CDR3 is CASSYSGSGTNEKLFF. CDR3 sequence (DNA): TGTGCCAGCAGTTACTCCGGCTCAGGAACTAATGAAAAACTGTTTTTT.

The V and J genes are TRBV11-2 and TRBJ1-4; D is undetermined. V gave up 5 bases and J gave up 7 bases, with 11 bases separating them. The CDR3 is 13 amino acids. Germline loops: CDR1 SGHAT, CDR2 FQNNGV. CDR3: CASSPGAGEKLFF. CDR3 bases: TGTGCCAGCAGCCCGGGCGCGGGTGAAAAACTGTTTTTT.

The rearrangement links TRBV18 to TRBJ2-7, with a tentative D call TRBD2 (6 bases). CDR1 is KGHSH and CDR2 is LQKENI in the germline V gene. Trimming left V 6 bases short and J 2 bases short, with 11 bases between. CDR3 length equals 13 residues. For the CDR3, the DNA is TGTGCCAGCTCGCAAGCGGGCGCCTACGAGCAGTACTTC. Its translation is CASSQAGAYEQYF.

The rearrangement joins TRBV3-1 (or the pseudogene TRBV3-2) to TRBJ1-2; D might be TRBD1 (5 bases). Deletions cut 0 bases from V and 7 bases from J, with 15 bases between. The CDR3 length is 15 residues. Germline V gene data show CDR1 as LGHDT and CDR2 as YNNKEL (reference sequence). In DNA, the CDR3 is TGTGCCAGCAGCCAAGAAGGGTTGGGAGGGGTTGGCTACACCTTC. Translating it yields CASSQEGLGGVGYTF.